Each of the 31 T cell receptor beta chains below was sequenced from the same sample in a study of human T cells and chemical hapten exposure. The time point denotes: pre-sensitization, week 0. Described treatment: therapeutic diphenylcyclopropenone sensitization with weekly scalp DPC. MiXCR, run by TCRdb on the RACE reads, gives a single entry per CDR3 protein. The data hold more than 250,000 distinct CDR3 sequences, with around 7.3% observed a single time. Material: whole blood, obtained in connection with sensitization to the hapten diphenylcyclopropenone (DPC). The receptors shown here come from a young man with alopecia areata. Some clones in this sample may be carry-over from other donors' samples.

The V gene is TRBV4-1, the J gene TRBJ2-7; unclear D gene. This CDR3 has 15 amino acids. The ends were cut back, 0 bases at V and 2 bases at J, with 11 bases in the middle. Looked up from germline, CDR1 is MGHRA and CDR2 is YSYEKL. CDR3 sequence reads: CASSQDPGSPYEQYF. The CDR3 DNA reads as TGCGCCAGCAGCCAAGACCCTGGCAGCCCCTACGAGCAGTACTTC.

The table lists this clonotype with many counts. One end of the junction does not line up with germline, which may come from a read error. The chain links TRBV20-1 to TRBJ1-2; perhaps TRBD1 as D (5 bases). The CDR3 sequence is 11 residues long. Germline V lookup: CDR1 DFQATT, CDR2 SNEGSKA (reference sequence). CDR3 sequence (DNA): TGCAGTGCTAGATTTCCGTCGGGGGTCCGCTTC. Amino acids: CSARFPSGVRF.

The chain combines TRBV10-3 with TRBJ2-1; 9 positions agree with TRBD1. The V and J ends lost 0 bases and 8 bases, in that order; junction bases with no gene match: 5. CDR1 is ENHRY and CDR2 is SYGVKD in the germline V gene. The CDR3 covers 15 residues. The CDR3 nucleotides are TGTGCCATCAGTGAGTCGGGACAGGGAGGGGATGAGCAGTTCTTC. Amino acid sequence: CAISESGQGGDEQFF.

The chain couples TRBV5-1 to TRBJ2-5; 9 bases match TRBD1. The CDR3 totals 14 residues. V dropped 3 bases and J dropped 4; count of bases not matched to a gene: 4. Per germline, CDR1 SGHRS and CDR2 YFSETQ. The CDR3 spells CASSSTGGGETQYF. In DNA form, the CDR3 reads TGCGCCAGCAGCTCGACAGGGGGTGGAGAGACCCAGTACTTC.

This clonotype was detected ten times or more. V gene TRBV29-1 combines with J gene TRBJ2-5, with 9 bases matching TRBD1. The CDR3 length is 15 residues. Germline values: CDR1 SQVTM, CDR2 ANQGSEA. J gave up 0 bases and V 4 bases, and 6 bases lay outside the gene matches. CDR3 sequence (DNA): TGCAGCGTTGTGGGGACAGGGTGGTACCAAGAGACCCAGTACTTC. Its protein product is CSVVGTGWYQETQYF.

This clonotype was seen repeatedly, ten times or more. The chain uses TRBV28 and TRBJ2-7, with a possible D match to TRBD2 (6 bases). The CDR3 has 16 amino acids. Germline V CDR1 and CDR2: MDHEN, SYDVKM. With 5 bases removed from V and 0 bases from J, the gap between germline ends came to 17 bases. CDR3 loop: CASSPAGTHSSYEQYF. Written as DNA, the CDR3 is TGTGCCAGCAGTCCCGCCGGGACTCACAGCTCCTACGAGCAGTACTTC.

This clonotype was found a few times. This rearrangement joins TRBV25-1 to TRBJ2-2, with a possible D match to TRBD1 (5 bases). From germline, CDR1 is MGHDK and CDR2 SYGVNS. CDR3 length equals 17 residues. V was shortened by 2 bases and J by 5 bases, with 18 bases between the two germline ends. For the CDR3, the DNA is TGTGCCAGCAGTGAAGGAACAGGTGAACCGGAAACCGGGGAGCTGTTTTTT. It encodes CASSEGTGEPETGELFF.

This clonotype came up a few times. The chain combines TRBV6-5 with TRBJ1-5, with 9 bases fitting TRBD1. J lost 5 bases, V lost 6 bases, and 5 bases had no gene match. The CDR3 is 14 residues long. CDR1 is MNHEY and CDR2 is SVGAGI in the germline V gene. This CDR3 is CASSPQGADQPQHF. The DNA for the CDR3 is TGTGCCAGCAGCCCACAGGGGGCGGATCAGCCCCAGCATTTT.

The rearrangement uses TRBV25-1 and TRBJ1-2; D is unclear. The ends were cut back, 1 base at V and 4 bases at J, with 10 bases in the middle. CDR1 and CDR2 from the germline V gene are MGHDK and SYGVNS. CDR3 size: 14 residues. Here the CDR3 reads CASSEFGGIYGYTF. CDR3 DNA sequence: TGTGCCAGCAGTGAATTTGGAGGGATCTATGGCTACACCTTC.

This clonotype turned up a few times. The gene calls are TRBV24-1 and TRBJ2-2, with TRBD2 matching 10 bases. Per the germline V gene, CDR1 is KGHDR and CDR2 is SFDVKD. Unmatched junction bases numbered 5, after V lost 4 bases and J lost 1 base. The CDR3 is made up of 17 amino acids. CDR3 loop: CATSEPGLAKNTGELFF. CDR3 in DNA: TGTGCCACCAGTGAACCGGGACTAGCGAAGAACACCGGGGAGCTGTTTTTT.

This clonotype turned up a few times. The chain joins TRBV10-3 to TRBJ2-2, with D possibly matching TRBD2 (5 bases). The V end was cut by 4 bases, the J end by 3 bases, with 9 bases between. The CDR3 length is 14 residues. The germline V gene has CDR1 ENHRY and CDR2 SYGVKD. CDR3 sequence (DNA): TGTGCCATCAGTGTTTACGGGGACACCGGGGAGCTGTTTTTT. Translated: CAISVYGDTGELFF.

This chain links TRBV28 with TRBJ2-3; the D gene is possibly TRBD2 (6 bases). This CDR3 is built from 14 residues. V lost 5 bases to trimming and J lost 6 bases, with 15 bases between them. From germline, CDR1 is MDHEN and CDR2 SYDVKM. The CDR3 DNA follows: TGTGCCAGCAGTCCGGGGACTCCGGTGGATACGCAGTATTTT. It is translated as CASSPGTPVDTQYF.

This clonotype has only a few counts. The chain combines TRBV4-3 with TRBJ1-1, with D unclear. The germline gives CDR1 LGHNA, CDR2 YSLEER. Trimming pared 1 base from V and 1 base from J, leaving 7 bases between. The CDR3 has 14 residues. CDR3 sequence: CASSQAPKNTEAFF. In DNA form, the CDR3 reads TGCGCCAGCAGCCAAGCCCCAAAGAACACTGAAGCTTTCTTT.

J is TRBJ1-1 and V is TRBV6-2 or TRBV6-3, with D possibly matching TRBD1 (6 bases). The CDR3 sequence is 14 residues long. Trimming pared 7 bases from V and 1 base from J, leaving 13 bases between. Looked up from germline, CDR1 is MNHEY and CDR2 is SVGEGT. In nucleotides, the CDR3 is TGTGCCAGCATTGACAGGACGGGGAACACTGAAGCTTTCTTT. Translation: CASIDRTGNTEAFF.

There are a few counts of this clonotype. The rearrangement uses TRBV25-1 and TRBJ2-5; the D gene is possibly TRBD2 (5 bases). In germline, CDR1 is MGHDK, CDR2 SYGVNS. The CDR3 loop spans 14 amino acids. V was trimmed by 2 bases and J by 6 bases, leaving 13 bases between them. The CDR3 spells CASSEGEGSQTQYF. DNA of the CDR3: TGTGCCAGCAGTGAAGGAGAAGGGAGTCAGACCCAGTACTTC.

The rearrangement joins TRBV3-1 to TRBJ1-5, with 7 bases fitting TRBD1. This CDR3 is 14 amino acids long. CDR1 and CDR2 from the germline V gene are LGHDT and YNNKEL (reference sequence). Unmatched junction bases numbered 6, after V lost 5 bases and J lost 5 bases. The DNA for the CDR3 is TGTGCCAGCAGCTTGGGACAGACTCATCAGCCCCAGCATTTT. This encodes CASSLGQTHQPQHF.

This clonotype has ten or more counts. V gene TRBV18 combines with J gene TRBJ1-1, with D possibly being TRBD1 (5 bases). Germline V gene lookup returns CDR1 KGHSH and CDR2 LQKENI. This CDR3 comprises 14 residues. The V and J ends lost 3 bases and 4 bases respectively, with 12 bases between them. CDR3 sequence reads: CASSPRPQGTEAFF. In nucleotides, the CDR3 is TGTGCCAGCTCACCTCGGCCCCAGGGCACTGAAGCTTTCTTT. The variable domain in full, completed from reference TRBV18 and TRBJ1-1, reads NAGVMQNPRHLVRRRGQEARLRCSPMKGHSHVYWYRQLPEEGLKFMVYLQKENIIDESGMPKERFSAEFPKEGPSILRIQQVVRGDSAAYFCASSPRPQGTEAFFGQGTRLTVV.

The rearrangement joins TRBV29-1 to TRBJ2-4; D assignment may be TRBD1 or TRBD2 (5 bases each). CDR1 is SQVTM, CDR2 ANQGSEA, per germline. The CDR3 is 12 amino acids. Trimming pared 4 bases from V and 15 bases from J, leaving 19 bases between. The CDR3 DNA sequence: TGCAGCGTTGGCTCTACAGGAGGTCAGATGTACTTC. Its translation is CSVGSTGGQMYF.

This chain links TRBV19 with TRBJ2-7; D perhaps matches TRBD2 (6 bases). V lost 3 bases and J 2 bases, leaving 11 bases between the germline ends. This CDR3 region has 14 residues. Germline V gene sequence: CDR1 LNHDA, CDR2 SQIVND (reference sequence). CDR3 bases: TGTGCCAGTAGTATGGAGGGTGCCCCCTACGAGCAGTACTTC. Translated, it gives CASSMEGAPYEQYF.

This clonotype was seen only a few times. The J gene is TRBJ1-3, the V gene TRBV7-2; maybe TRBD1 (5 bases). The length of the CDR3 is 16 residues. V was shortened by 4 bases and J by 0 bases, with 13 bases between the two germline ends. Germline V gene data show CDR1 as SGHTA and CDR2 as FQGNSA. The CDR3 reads CASSSRDGISGNTIYF. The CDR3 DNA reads TGTGCCAGCAGCTCGCGGGACGGGATCTCTGGAAACACCATATATTTT.

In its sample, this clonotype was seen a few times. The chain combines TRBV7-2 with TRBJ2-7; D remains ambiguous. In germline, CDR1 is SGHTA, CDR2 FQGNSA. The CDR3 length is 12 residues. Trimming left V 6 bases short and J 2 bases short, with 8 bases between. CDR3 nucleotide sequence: TGTGCCAGCAGTGACGGTCCCTACGAGCAGTACTTC. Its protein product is CASSDGPYEQYF.

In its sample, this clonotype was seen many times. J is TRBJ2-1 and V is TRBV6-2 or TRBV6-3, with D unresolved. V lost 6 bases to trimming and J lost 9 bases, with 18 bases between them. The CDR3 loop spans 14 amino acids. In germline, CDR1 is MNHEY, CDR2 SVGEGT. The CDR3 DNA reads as TGTGCCAGCAGCAGGACCCTAGGATTTCTTGAGCAGTTCTTC. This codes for CASSRTLGFLEQFF.

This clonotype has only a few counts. Here the CDR3 reads CASSSMDSTEAFF. Written as DNA, the CDR3 is TGTGCCAGCAGTTCAATGGACAGCACTGAAGCTTTCTTT. The V call is TRBV27, the J call TRBJ1-1, with a possible D match to TRBD1 (6 bases). The germline V and J ends were trimmed by 4 bases and 4 bases, with 10 bases remaining between them. The length of the CDR3 is 13 residues. From germline, CDR1 is MNHEY and CDR2 SMNVEV (reference sequence).

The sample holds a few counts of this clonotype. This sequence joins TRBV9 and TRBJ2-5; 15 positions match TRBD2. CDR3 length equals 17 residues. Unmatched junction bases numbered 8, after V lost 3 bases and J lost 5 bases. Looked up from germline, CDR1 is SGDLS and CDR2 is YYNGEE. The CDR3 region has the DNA TGTGCCAGCAGCGCCGGACTAGCGGGGGGGCCGACTGAGACCCAGTACTTC. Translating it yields CASSAGLAGGPTETQYF.

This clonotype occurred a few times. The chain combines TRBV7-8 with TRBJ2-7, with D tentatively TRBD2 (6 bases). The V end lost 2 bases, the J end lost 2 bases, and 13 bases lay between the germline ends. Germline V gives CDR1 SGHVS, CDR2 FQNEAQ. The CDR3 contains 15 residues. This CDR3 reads CASSLHRGTAYEQYF. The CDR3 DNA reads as TGTGCCAGCAGCTTACACCGGGGGACGGCCTACGAGCAGTACTTC. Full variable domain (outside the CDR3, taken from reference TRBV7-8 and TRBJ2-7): GAGVSQSPRYKVAKRGQDVALRCDPISGHVSLFWYQQALGQGPEFLTYFQNEAQLDKSGLPSDRFFAERPEGSVSTLKIQRTQQEDSAVYLCASSLHRGTAYEQYFGPGTRLTVT.

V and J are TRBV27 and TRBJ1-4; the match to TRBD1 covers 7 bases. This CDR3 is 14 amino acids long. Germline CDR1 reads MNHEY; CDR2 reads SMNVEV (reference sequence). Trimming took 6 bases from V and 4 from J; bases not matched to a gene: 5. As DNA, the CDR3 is TGTGCCAGCAGCCCGGACAGGAGTAATGAAAAACTGTTTTTT. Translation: CASSPDRSNEKLFF.

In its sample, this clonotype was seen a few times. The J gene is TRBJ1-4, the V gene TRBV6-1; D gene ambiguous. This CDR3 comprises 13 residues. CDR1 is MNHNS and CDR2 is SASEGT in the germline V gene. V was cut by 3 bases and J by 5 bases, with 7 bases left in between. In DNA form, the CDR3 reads TGTGCCAGCAGTGACAGCTCAAATGAAAAACTGTTTTTT. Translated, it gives CASSDSSNEKLFF.

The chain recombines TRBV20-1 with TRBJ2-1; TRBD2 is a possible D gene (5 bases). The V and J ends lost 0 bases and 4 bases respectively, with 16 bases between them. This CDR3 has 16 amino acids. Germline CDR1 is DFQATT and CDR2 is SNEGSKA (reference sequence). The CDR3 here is CSARDKGDIWYNEQFF. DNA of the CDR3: TGCAGTGCTAGAGATAAGGGAGACATATGGTACAATGAGCAGTTCTTC.

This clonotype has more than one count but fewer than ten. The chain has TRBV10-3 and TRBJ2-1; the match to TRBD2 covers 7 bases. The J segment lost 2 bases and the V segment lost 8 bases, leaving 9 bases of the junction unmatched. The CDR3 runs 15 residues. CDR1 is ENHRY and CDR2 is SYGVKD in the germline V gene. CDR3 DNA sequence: TGTGCCATCTCCTTTTTTGCGGGGGCCTACAATGAGCAGTTCTTC. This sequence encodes CAISFFAGAYNEQFF.

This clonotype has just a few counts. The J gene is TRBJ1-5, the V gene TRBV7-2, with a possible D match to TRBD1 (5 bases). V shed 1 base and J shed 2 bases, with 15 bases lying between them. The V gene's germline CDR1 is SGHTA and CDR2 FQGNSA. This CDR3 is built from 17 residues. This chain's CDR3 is CASSLEGAAFGNQPQHF. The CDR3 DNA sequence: TGTGCCAGCAGCTTAGAAGGGGCCGCTTTCGGCAATCAGCCCCAGCATTTT.

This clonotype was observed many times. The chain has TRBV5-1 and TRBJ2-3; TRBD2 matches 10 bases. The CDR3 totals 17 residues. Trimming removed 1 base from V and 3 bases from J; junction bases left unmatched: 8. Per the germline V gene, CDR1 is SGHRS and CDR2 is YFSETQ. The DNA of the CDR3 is TGCGCCAGCAGCTTGACTATCACTAGCGGGGTTACAGATACGCAGTATTTT. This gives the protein CASSLTITSGVTDTQYF. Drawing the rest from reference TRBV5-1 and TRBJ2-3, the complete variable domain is KAGVTQTPRYLIKTRGQQVTLSCSPISGHRSVSWYQQTPGQGLQFLFEYFSETQRNKGNFPGRFSGRQFSNSRSEMNVSTLELGDSALYLCASSLTITSGVTDTQYFGPGTRLTVL.